This T cell receptor (beta chain) emerged from a study of blood T cells in healthy people across ages. The people who gave samples were healthy Caucasians from Russia, aged roughly 6 to 100. This clonotype was observed a few times. Per germline, CDR1 SGHAT and CDR2 FQNNGV. Trimming removed 4 bases at V and 6 bases at J, with 15 bases between. This CDR3 is built from 14 residues. Combining a sample-barcoded 5' primer with a J-beta primer mix, a second PCR ran for about 6 to 11 cycles. TCRdb re-derived calls from the 5' RACE reads in MiXCR, one entry per CDR3 protein. The sample has about 720,000 distinct CDR3 sequences, 22% seen once.

This clonotype was obtained from a man between 70 and 80 years old in good health. The V gene is TRBV11-2, the J gene TRBJ1-1; TRBD1 might be the D (6 bases). The sequenced sample was blood. The CDR3 protein is CASSSTGLVAEAFF. CDR3 coding DNA: TGTGCCAGCAGCTCTACAGGGTTGGTGGCTGAAGCTTTCTTT.